This T cell receptor (beta chain) was found in a study of spatial heterogeneity in lung cancer. This clonotype was seen more than once but under ten times. CDR1 and CDR2 (germline): MNHEY, SVGAGI. The CDR3 is 13 amino acids. Trimming took 1 base from V and 4 from J, leaving 6 bases between them. Time point denoted: blood at routine non-recurrence follow-up after resection. Researchers sequenced whole RNA taken from tumor, nontumor lung or frozen PBMC without sorting. TCRdb called the 5' RACE reads again in MiXCR, with one record for every CDR3 protein. The profile covers about 120,000 distinct CDR3 sequences, with 10% to 15% appearing a single time and roughly 15% taken by the ten largest.

This TCR came from a male donor with early-stage non-small cell lung cancer. The rearrangement uses TRBV6-5 and TRBJ2-3; D remains unclear. Here the sequenced sample was PBMCs, taken at follow-up. The CDR3 DNA is TGTGCCAGCAGTTACTTGGGCTCAGATACGCAGTATTTT. Amino acid sequence: CASSYLGSDTQYF.